This TCR beta chain was identified in a study of human versus mouse CDR3 diversity and MHC coevolution. Findings and limits, study-wide: Compared with mice, human CDR3s carried more deletions and insertions on average.

About this clone: Antigen: not known.

TCRdb's table, derived via immunoSEQ multiplex PCR, lists solely in-frame clones and lacks some. This table holds some 60,000 clones, 90% to 95% found once. Trimming took 5 bases from V and 4 from J; bases not matched to a gene: 8. CDR3 length: 15 residues. CDR1 and CDR2 from the germline V gene are PRHDT and FYEKMQ (reference sequence). J is TRBJ1-5 and V is TRBV13, with 7 bases aligning to TRBD1. Material for sequencing was naive CD4+ T cells from blood. Subset meaning: CD45RO-negative CD62L-positive naive CD4 T cells. This receptor was identified in a person between 55 and 70 years old in good health. The chain's CDR3 is CASSLGTAENQPQHF. CDR3 sequence (DNA): TGTGCCAGCAGCCTGGGGACAGCAGAAAATCAGCCCCAGCATTTT.